This T cell receptor beta chain was profiled in a study of shared clonotypes between healthy human individuals. Study outcomes and limitations: There were few donors, and this limited the genetic and exposure-history diversity represented. When naive CD4 clonotypes were compared across a few donors, around 4.6% were shared.

The test was conducted at deep level. Sequencing used immunoSEQ multiplex PCR; TCRdb keeps in-frame clones, though not all of them. The repertoire includes about 2 million clones, 85% to 95% of them detected once, and more than 0.1% sits in the top ten. In regard to this clone: The antigen is undetermined. In the same sample, other DNA sequences code for this CDR3.

Unmatched junction bases numbered 4, after V lost 8 bases and J lost 7 bases. This CDR3 has 12 amino acids. Germline CDR1 SNHLY, CDR2 FYNNEI. Each of the donors was a healthy adult who was HIV-negative and had not had a recent acute infection or vaccination. The clonotype comes from a man between 18 and 29 years old in good health. This chain connects TRBV2 to TRBJ1-2; the match to TRBD1 covers 10 bases. The material sequenced was naive CD4+ T cells sorted from blood. The subset here: CD45RA+ positively selected. The CDR3 bases are TGTGCCAGCTCGGACAGGGGGTTTGGCTACACCTTC. Translated: CASSDRGFGYTF.